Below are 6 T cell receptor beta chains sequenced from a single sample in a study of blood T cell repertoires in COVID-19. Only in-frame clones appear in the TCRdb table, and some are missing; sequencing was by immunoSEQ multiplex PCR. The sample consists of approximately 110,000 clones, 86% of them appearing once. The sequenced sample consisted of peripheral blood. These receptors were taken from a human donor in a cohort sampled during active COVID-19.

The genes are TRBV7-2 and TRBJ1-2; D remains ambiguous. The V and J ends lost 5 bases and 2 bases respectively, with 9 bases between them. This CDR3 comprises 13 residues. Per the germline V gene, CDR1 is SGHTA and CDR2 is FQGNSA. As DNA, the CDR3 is TGTGCCAGCAGCAAACATACAAACTATGGCTACACCTTC. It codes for CASSKHTNYGYTF.

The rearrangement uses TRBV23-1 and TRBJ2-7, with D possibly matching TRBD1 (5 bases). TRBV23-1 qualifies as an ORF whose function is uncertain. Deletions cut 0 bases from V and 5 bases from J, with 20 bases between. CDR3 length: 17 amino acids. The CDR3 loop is CASSQSLLGEPRHEQYF. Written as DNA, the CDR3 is TGCGCCAGCAGTCAATCTTTATTAGGGGAACCCCGCCACGAGCAGTACTTC.

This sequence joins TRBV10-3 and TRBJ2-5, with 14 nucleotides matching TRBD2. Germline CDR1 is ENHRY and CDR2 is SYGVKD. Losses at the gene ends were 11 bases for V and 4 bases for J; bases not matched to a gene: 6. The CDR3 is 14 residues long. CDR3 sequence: CAVAGLAGGETQYF. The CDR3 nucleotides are TGTGCCGTCGCCGGACTAGCGGGAGGAGAGACCCAGTACTTC.

CDR3: CASSVSGSGETQYF. In nucleotides, the CDR3 is TGTGCCAGTAGTGTTAGCGGGAGCGGGGAGACCCAGTACTTC. The genes are TRBV19 and TRBJ2-5; TRBD2 matches 9 bases. Germline lookup yields CDR1 LNHDA and CDR2 SQIVND (reference sequence). This CDR3 has 14 residues. The junction had 6 bases not matched to a gene; V was cut back by 5 bases and J by 5 bases.

In DNA form, the CDR3 reads TGCAGCGTTGAAGGAGGAGGGGTTCTGCAAGAGACCCAGTACTTC. This gives the protein CSVEGGGVLQETQYF. The chain recombines TRBV29-1 with TRBJ2-5, with a tentative D call TRBD2 (6 bases). V shed 1 base and J shed 2 bases, with 14 bases lying between them. This CDR3 comprises 15 residues. CDR1 and CDR2 (germline): SQVTM, ANQGSEA.

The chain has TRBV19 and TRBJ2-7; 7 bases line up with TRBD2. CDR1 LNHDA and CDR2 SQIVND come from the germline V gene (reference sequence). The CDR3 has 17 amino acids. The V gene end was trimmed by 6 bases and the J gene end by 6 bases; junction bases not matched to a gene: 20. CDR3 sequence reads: CASSPRGAGRVLSEQYF. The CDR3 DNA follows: TGTGCCAGTAGCCCAAGAGGAGCGGGAAGGGTATTGAGCGAGCAGTACTTC.